This T cell receptor beta chain stems from a study of blood T cells in healthy people across ages. Donor samples were obtained from healthy Caucasian individuals from Russia, aged about 6 to 95. RNA extraction gave at least 5 micrograms of total RNA per sample. This clonotype was picked up many times. Its antigen is unknown. Study-wide findings and caveats: CMV infection status of these donors was not known.

For the second PCR, which ran for about 6 to 12 cycles, a sample-barcoded 5' primer and a J-beta primer mix were used. Carrying 12 random nucleotides, a template-switch adaptor labeled each individual cDNA molecule. Using its own MiXCR run on the 5' RACE reads, TCRdb lists one record per CDR3 protein. The table lists 920,000 or so distinct CDR3 sequences, 45% of them singletons. The CDR3 contains 16 residues. Germline V lookup: CDR1 SGHRS, CDR2 YFSETQ. Trimming took 3 bases from V and 2 from J; bases not matched to a gene: 2. What was sequenced was blood. The chain joins TRBV5-1 to TRBJ2-7; 16 bases map to TRBD2. The TCR originated in a woman aged 60-75 years in good health. For the CDR3, the DNA is TGCGCCAGCAGCTGGGGACTAGCGGGAGGGACCTACGAGCAGTACTTC. The encoded protein is CASSWGLAGGTYEQYF.